This TCR beta chain derives from a study of cytomegalovirus exposure and HLA in healthy donors. Study observations and caveats: Most TCR sequences were seen very rarely across donors, but some public TCRs occurred in many. The authors listed approximately 160 TCR beta chains as cytomegalovirus-associated. The classifier was said to identify cytomegalovirus status with high specificity and sensitivity. Researchers reported that three CMV-associated chains were confirmed in vitro as CMV antigen-specific.

This clone has just one count. The antigen remains unidentified. The germline V and J ends were trimmed by 6 bases and 0 bases, with 11 bases remaining between them. Germline CDR1 and CDR2: MNHNS and SASEGT. CDR3 size: 14 residues. Sequencing used immunoSEQ multiplex PCR; TCRdb keeps in-frame clones, though not all of them. The table includes some 150,000 clones, about 86% detected once. The receptor comes from a man younger than 35 in good health and CMV-seropositive. The sequencing sample was made of PBMCs. V and J are TRBV6-1 and TRBJ1-1, with unresolved D. CDR3 nucleotides: TGTGCCAGCAGCCCGACACCAATGAACACTGAAGCTTTCTTT. It codes for CASSPTPMNTEAFF.